This T cell receptor beta chain was captured by sequencing in a study of Graves' ophthalmopathy and Graves' hyperthyroidism. Whole-study context: Untreated patients at initial diagnosis provided peripheral blood.

This clonotype appeared a single time. Its antigen is unidentified. It may be a read error: a sequence one base away is much more abundant. Study-wide results and caveats: The blood repertoire also included most expanded thyroid clonotypes above 0.001 frequency.

Each diagnosis was determined on the basis of clinical symptoms, serum thyroxine, TRAb, thyroid ultrasound and orbital computed tomography. PBMCs came from roughly 10 ml of fresh peripheral blood. CDR3 length: 13 amino acids. Germline CDR1 SGDLS, CDR2 YYNGEE. TCR beta CDR3 regions were amplified from RNA transcripts. Following a first-round RT-PCR that used HTBI primers, a second-round multiplex PCR was carried out. One entry per CDR3 protein results from TCRdb running MiXCR on the multiplex PCR reads. This table has approximately 700,000 distinct CDR3 sequences, approximately 40% appearing once. This sequence originates from an adult man with Graves' ophthalmopathy. Source material: peripheral blood. The chain combines TRBV9 with TRBJ2-7, with D possibly matching TRBD2 (5 bases). CDR3 amino acids: CASSEGRTYGQYF. In DNA form, the CDR3 reads TGTGCCAGCAGTGAGGGCCGGACCTACGGGCAGTACTTC.